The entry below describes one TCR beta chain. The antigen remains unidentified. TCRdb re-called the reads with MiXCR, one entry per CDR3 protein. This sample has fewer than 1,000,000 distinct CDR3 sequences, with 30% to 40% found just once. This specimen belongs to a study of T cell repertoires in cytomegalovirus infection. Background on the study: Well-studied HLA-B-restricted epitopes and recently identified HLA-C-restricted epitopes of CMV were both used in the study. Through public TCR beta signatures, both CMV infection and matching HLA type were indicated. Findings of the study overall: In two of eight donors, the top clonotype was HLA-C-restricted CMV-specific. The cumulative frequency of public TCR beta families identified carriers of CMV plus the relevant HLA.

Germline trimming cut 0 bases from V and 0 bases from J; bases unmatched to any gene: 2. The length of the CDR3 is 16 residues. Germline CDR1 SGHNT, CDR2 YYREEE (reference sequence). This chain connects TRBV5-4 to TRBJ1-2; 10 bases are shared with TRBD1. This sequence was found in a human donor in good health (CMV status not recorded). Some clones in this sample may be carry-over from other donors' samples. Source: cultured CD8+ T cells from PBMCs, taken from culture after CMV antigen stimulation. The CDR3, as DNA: TGTGCCAGCAGCTTGGCGGGACAGGGGTCTAACTATGGCTACACCTTC. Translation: CASSLAGQGSNYGYTF. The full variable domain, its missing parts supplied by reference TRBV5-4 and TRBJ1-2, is ETGVTQSPTHLIKTRGQQVTLRCSSQSGHNTVSWYQQALGQGPQFIFQYYREEENGRGNFPPRFSGLQFPNYSSELNVNALELDDSALYLCASSLAGQGSNYGYTFGSGTRLTVV.